This TCR beta chain came from a study of pediatric ulcerative colitis (dated 2019 in TCRdb). As for the study more broadly: Of the ulcerative colitis patients, over 5 had pancolitis and two had left-sided colitis, and histology in every patient was consistent with ulcerative colitis. From nine newly diagnosed, treatment-naive pediatric ulcerative colitis patients and a handful of non-IBD control children, paired blood and rectal samples were collected. Using the Pediatric Ulcerative Colitis Activity Index, two patients were classed as having mild disease, several as having moderate disease and three as having acute severe colitis. What the authors observed across the whole study: Only a few individuals were included in the healthy control group, which was small. Two rectal CDR3 clonotypes were present in all ulcerative colitis patients and in none of the controls. Repertoires were derived from total lymphocyte DNA, so rare subsets such as regulatory T cells may have patterns not reflected. A couple of patients' blood samples yielded substantially fewer templates for technical reasons and were excluded from blood-rectal overlap analysis. Features of the rectal repertoire distinguished controls, mild-moderate colitis patients and acute severe colitis patients, and in acute severe colitis rectal diversity was lower because of clonal expansions. Autologous blood-rectal clonal overlap was significantly higher in ulcerative colitis patients than in controls, suggesting increased T cell trafficking to inflamed tissue.

V and J are truncated by 1 base and 5 bases respectively, leaving an intervening sequence of 6 bases. The CDR3 sequence holds 12 residues, the cysteine and phenylalanine included. The read is trimmed to its CDR3 DNA, 36 bases read in frame from base 1. The germline V gene provides CDR1 LGHNT and CDR2 FRNRAP. Before the diagnostic colonoscopy, none of the ulcerative colitis patients had been given any immunosuppressive medication. Blood was sampled at the time of the colonoscopy. The Wizard kit (Promega) was used to extract genomic DNA from blood and intestinal samples. Turning to this clone: It lacks a known antigen. Base qualities are not provided; no much larger clone lies one nucleotide away.

Through the immunoSEQ TRB Survey service, multiplex V and J primers were used to amplify rearranged CDR3 beta regions from genomic DNA. To keep sequencing depth the same across samples, survey-level depth of up to 500,000 reads per sample was applied. Libraries were purified and pooled, and sequencing was performed on Illumina technology. The source study handled its data this way. immunoSEQ online tools were used for productive clonality, sample overlap, pairwise scatters, CDR3 beta length, V/D/J gene usage and productiveness. Calculated diversity was defined as the number of unique rearrangements divided by total templates, multiplied by 100, and Shannon and Simpson indices were computed as well. For principal component analysis, Z-score normalized data were analyzed with the R prcomp function and the ggbiplot package. Morisita's index was used to measure clonal overlap between blood and rectum within each subject. TCRdb stores this immuneACCESS table with in-frame sequences only. Part of the clones is absent; in the studies checked, under half of the shortfall reflects unresolved V genes, and no reason is known for the rest. That table supplies the V and J calls and clone size; D and trimming were determined from the DNA. The sample records about 64,000 clones, around 80% of which are singletons. 4% to 6.5% of the sample lies in the top ten.

The chain is assembled from TRBV12-5 and TRBJ2-7, with the D gene uncertain. This receptor was identified in a boy between 10 and 17 years old with moderate ulcerative colitis. The sequenced sample was blood. The CDR3: CASGLGVHEQYF. The DNA sequence reads TGTGCTAGTGGTTTGGGGGTCCACGAGCAGTACTTC.